Listed below are T cell receptor beta chains from one sample, sequenced in a study of T cell changes during pregnancy in multiple sclerosis. Data came from immunoSEQ multiplex PCR; TCRdb stores just in-frame clones and leaves some out. The table lists 35,000 to 50,000 clones, 70% to 90% of them singletons, with approximately 1% in the top ten. Material: CD4+ T cells from peripheral blood mononuclear cells, obtained after pregnancy. These TCRs come from a female donor with multiple sclerosis, enrolled in a pregnancy study. CDR3s include the opening cysteine and the closing phenylalanine or tryptophan.

v_gene	CDR3aa
TRBV7-6	CASSSQGAPNEKLFF
TRBV27	CASSFSYHRDSTDTQYF
TRBV7-9	CASSAWDRASYEQYF
TRBV30	CAWSVQVQGGYTF
TRBV5-1	CASSYRQAYEQYF
TRBV5-1	CASSQGAGADEQYF
TRBV11-2	CASSLDFYRHNEQFF
TRBV19	CASSMGQGIYTEAFF
TRBV2	CASSEGLAGGRGDTQYF
TRBV5-1	CASSLGYGVSSYEQYF
TRBV19	CASSSSGVASYEQYF
TRBV6-5	CASRRGQGEAFF
TRBV9	CASSVDGRGSGYNEQFF
TRBV6-5	CASSFDLAGANEQYF
TRBV20-1	CSALRVAAQHF
TRBV7-3	CASSLMTGTGELFF
TRBV14	CASSRGGALYGYTF
TRBV28	CASSLRRIGSATQHF
TRBV28	CASSLFAAPAVLTF
TRBV19	CASVQGADEKLFF
TRBV5-1	CASSDPGQGNEKLFF
TRBV16	CASSQSSQGAFF
TRBV19	CASSDEVFEAEAFF
TRBV7-2	CASTTPPGEQYF
TRBV5-5	CASSLETVTYEQYF
TRBV29-1	CSVVAVGTVPTYEQYF
TRBV2	CASKSYYSTEALHF
TRBV4-2	CASSQGRDGRQETQYF
TRBV5-6	CASSLGQGQPQHF
TRBV5-1	CASSSGISGNTIYF
TRBV5-6	CASSRQGETQYF
TRBV5-1	CASSDSSGNTIYF
TRBV7-2	CASSLTLFSGSSYNEQFF
TRBV20-1	CSARDHSGYTF
TRBV30	CAWSAGGIGGYTF
TRBV7-2	CASSSGQAINSPLHF
TRBV7-2	CASSPPSGDYTF
TRBV18	CASTRGLGADTQYF
TRBV6-1	CASSRWQQPQHF
TRBV6-5	CASSYGLGGTGDTQYF
TRBV30	CAWSLQGGNEQFF
TRBV7-3	CASSSGTGGTEAFF
TRBV10-3	CAISAGSNYGYTF
TRBV4-1	CASSQDSASGGLSYNEQFF
TRBV30	CASGQGSNSGNTIYF
TRBV19	CASSILGDWTGELNEQFF
TRBV2	CASSGQGASNQPQHF
TRBV6-5	CASVSLARGANVLTF
TRBV5-1	CASSLSVVSSGANVLTF
TRBV6-1	CASSQSGVKGYGYTF
TRBV30	CAWSKTGDGNQPQHF
TRBV30	CAWSPPRGISGNTIYF
TRBV5-4	CASSPRLNTEAFF
TRBV6-1	CASLEGGDLNEQFF
TRBV25-1	CASSEFRGGYYNEQFF
TRBV10-3	CAITTGKNGNTIYF
TRBV7-2	CASSLGGPDTQYF
TRBV5-5	CASSPGQVYGYTF
TRBV11-2	CASTPFRGGTEAFF